The source of this T cell receptor (beta chain) is a study of shared T cell receptors in the human thymus. Sequencing was performed with immunoSEQ multiplex PCR; in TCRdb, only in-frame clones are kept and a portion is missing. The sample includes 55,000 to 75,000 clones, over 90% of them seen just once. CDR1 is KGHSH and CDR2 is LQKENI in the germline V gene. The CDR3 loop spans 14 amino acids. Deletions cut 6 bases from V and 5 bases from J, with 11 bases between. The sequenced sample consisted of thymocytes. The origin of this receptor is a human donor. The chain uses TRBV18 and TRBJ1-6, with a weak D call TRBD1 (6 bases). The CDR3 loop reads CASSEKGDNSPLHF. The DNA for the CDR3 is TGTGCCAGCTCCGAGAAGGGGGATAATTCACCCCTCCACTTT.